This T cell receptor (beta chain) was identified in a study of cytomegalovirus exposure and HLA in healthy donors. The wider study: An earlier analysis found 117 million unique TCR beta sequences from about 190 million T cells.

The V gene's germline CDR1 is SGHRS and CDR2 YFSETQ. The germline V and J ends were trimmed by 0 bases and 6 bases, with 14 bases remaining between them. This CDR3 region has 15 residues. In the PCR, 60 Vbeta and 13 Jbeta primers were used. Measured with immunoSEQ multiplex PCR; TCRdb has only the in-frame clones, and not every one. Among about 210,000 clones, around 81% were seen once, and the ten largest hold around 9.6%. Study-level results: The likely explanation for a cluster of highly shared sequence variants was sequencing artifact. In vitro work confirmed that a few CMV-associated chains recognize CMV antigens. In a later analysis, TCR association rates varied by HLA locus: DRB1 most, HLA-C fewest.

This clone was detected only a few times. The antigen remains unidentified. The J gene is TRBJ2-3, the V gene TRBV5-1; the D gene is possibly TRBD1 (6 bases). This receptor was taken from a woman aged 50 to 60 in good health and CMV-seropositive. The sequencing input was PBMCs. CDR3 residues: CASSLEFGGGDTQYF. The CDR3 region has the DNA TGCGCCAGCAGCTTGGAATTTGGGGGCGGGGATACGCAGTATTTT.